Listed below are T cell receptor beta chains from one sample, sequenced in a study of blood T cell repertoires in COVID-19. Profiled with immunoSEQ multiplex PCR; TCRdb holds only in-frame clones, not every one. The table includes approximately 35,000 clones, nearly 80% detected once. The sample consisted of peripheral blood. These receptors all come from an elderly man with acute or convalescent COVID-19. CDR3s include the opening cysteine and the closing phenylalanine or tryptophan. Fields, in order: D gene, clone size, V gene, J gene, CDR3 protein, CDR3 DNA. The D gene is left open where the match is weak. Some rows mark clone size as missing; the rest say once, few, many or name a class of expanded clone.

TRBD2	NA	TRBV6-1	TRBJ2-1	CASSEIAGDEQFF	TGTGCCAGCAGTGAGATAGCGGGAGATGAGCAGTTCTTC
TRBD1	NA	TRBV6-5	TRBJ2-1	CASSYSYGTGLEQFF	TGTGCCAGCAGTTACTCGTATGGGACAGGGCTTGAGCAGTTCTTC
NA	NA	TRBV28	TRBJ2-7	CASTASDTYEQYF	TGTGCCAGCACCGCCTCGGACACCTACGAGCAGTACTTC
TRBD1	NA	TRBV7-9	TRBJ2-2	CASSQPRGRSAGELFF	TGTGCCAGCAGCCAGCCCAGGGGGCGAAGCGCCGGGGAGCTGTTTTTT
NA	NA	TRBV4-3	TRBJ2-7	CASSQDRTVSYEQYF	TGCGCCAGCAGCCAAGATCGAACAGTTTCCTACGAGCAGTACTTC
NA	NA	TRBV4-2	TRBJ2-2	CASSQVGVRELLNTGELFF	TGTGCCAGCAGCCAAGTGGGGGTCCGGGAGCTTCTGAACACCGGGGAGCTGTTTTTT
TRBD2	NA	TRBV7-6	TRBJ2-5	CASSLGLAGGRETQYF	TGTGCCAGCAGCCTGGGACTAGCGGGAGGGCGAGAGACCCAGTACTTC
NA	once	TRBV18	TRBJ2-1	CASSPSGGRSWNEQFF	TGTGCCAGCTCACCCTCTGGAGGGCGATCTTGGAATGAGCAGTTCTTC
NA	NA	TRBV5-4	TRBJ2-5	CASSTSLNQEETQYF	TGTGCCAGCAGCACCAGTCTTAATCAAGAAGAGACCCAGTACTTC
TRBD1	NA	TRBV6-2/TRBV6-3	TRBJ2-7	CASSYLLIRDSLTYEQYF	TGTGCCAGCAGTTACCTCTTGATCCGGGACAGCTTAACCTACGAGCAGTACTTC
NA	NA	TRBV4-3	TRBJ2-7	CASSQDRGWFYEQYF	TGCGCCAGCAGCCAAGACCGAGGCTGGTTCTACGAGCAGTACTTC
NA	NA	TRBV6-5	TRBJ2-1	CASTESRDNEQFF	TGTGCCAGCACCGAAAGCAGGGACAATGAGCAGTTCTTC
NA	NA	TRBV6-2/TRBV6-3	TRBJ2-5	CASSLTDQETQYF	TGTGCCAGCAGCCTGACAGATCAAGAGACCCAGTACTTC
TRBD1	NA	TRBV30	TRBJ2-3	CAWRGQGGGQDTQYF	TGTGCCTGGAGGGGACAGGGAGGAGGGCAGGATACGCAGTATTTT
NA	many	TRBV4-3	TRBJ1-2	CASSQDRQGRGYTF	TGCGCCAGCAGCCAAGATCGGCAGGGTCGTGGCTACACCTTC
NA	NA	TRBV7-6	TRBJ1-5	CASSLNAGINQPQHF	TGTGCCAGCAGCTTAAATGCAGGGATAAATCAGCCCCAGCATTTT
NA	NA	TRBV9	TRBJ1-3	CASSASSLSGNTIYF	TGTGCCAGCAGCGCGTCGTCTTTGTCTGGAAACACCATATATTTT
NA	NA	TRBV30	TRBJ2-1	CAWSLRRGSYNEQFF	TGTGCCTGGAGCTTAAGGAGAGGGTCCTACAATGAGCAGTTCTTC
TRBD1	once	TRBV5-1	TRBJ2-5	CASSSDRVGQETQYF	TGCGCCAGCAGCTCGGACAGGGTGGGACAAGAGACCCAGTACTTC
TRBD2	NA	TRBV7-7	TRBJ2-1	CASSLLREGGEQFF	TGTGCTAGCAGCTTACTACGGGAGGGGGGTGAGCAGTTCTTC
NA	NA	TRBV18	TRBJ2-2	CASSPVRGGTGELFF	TGTGCCAGCTCACCAGTCAGGGGTGGCACCGGGGAGCTGTTTTTT
NA	NA	TRBV5-1	TRBJ2-1	CASSLPWTTANEQFF	TGCGCCAGCAGCCTACCGTGGACTACCGCCAATGAGCAGTTCTTC
TRBD1	NA	TRBV28	TRBJ1-4	CASKLDRVKEKLFF	TGTGCCAGCAAGCTGGACAGGGTCAAGGAAAAACTGTTTTTT
NA	NA	TRBV24-1	TRBJ2-7	CATSDLEDRDSGPYEQYF	TGTGCCACCAGTGATTTAGAGGACCGGGATTCTGGTCCCTACGAGCAGTACTTC
NA	NA	TRBV7-2	TRBJ2-7	CASSRPGYDEQYF	TGTGCCAGCAGCCGCCCAGGGTACGACGAGCAGTACTTC
TRBD2	NA	TRBV7-6	TRBJ2-2	CASSRSGGLNTGELFF	TGTGCCAGCAGCAGGAGCGGGGGATTGAACACCGGGGAGCTGTTTTTT
TRBD2	NA	TRBV4-1	TRBJ2-5	CASSQGSGSLQETQYF	TGCGCCAGCAGCCAGGGGAGCGGGAGCCTCCAAGAGACCCAGTACTTC
NA	NA	TRBV5-4	TRBJ2-3	CASSQRQGIQDTQYF	TGTGCCAGCAGCCAACGCCAGGGTATTCAAGATACGCAGTATTTT
NA	NA	TRBV7-3	TRBJ1-5	CASSSPGTRNQPQHF	TGTGCCAGCAGCTCCCCCGGGACAAGGAATCAGCCCCAGCATTTT
TRBD1	NA	TRBV6-5	TRBJ2-7	CASTRTGGSYEQYF	TGTGCCAGCACCAGGACAGGGGGGTCCTACGAGCAGTACTTC
TRBD1	NA	TRBV5-1	TRBJ2-7	CASSLAGRGLSYEQYF	TGCGCCAGCAGCTTGGCGGGCAGGGGGTTGTCCTACGAGCAGTACTTC
TRBD1	once	TRBV19	TRBJ1-1	CASKDRERGTEAFF	TGTGCCAGTAAGGACAGGGAAAGGGGGACTGAAGCTTTCTTT
NA	NA	TRBV7-3	TRBJ2-7	CASSTDYRDKQYF	TGTGCCAGCAGCACAGACTACAGGGATAAGCAGTACTTC
NA	NA	TRBV12-3/TRBV12-4	TRBJ2-7	CASSFRVDEQYF	TGTGCCAGCAGTTTCAGGGTGGACGAGCAGTACTTC
TRBD1	NA	TRBV20-1	TRBJ1-2	CSASWTGSISYTF	TGCAGTGCTAGTTGGACAGGCTCTATTAGCTACACCTTC
TRBD1	NA	TRBV7-2	TRBJ2-1	CASSLARGRGNEQFF	TGTGCCAGCAGCTTAGCGAGGGGGCGAGGCAATGAGCAGTTCTTC
TRBD1	few	TRBV28	TRBJ2-7	CASSLTGTGMGEQYF	TGTGCCAGCAGTTTGACCGGGACAGGGATGGGCGAGCAGTACTTC
TRBD2	NA	TRBV18	TRBJ2-1	CASFEGTSGRGNEQFF	TGTGCCAGCTTCGAGGGGACTAGCGGGAGGGGCAATGAGCAGTTCTTC
NA	NA	TRBV4-2	TRBJ1-4	CASSQGTLKEKLFF	TGTGCCAGCAGCCAAGGGACACTTAAGGAAAAACTGTTTTTT
NA	NA	TRBV14	TRBJ2-7	CASSQDRRQQSSEYF	TGTGCCAGCAGCCAAGATCGGAGACAGCAATCTTCCGAGTACTTC
TRBD1	NA	TRBV18	TRBJ1-3	CASSPPAGTGGNTIYF	TGTGCCAGCTCACCACCGGCGGGGACAGGGGGAAACACCATATATTTT
TRBD2	NA	TRBV18	TRBJ2-1	CASSSGLAGNEQFF	TGTGCCAGCTCATCCGGACTAGCTGGCAATGAGCAGTTCTTC
NA	once	TRBV18	TRBJ1-6	CASSPSQGLNSPLHF	TGTGCCAGCTCACCAAGCCAGGGCTTAAATTCACCCCTCCACTTT
TRBD1	many	TRBV4-1	TRBJ1-5	CASSQAGGRSNQPQHF	TGCGCCAGCAGCCAAGCAGGGGGTCGGAGCAATCAGCCCCAGCATTTT
NA	NA	TRBV4-1	TRBJ1-3	CASSHTPVGTGNTIYF	TGCGCCAGCAGCCATACCCCGGTAGGGACAGGAAACACCATATATTTT
NA	NA	TRBV9	TRBJ2-2	CASSVVSRDTGELFF	TGTGCCAGCAGCGTAGTTTCCAGGGACACCGGGGAGCTGTTTTTT
TRBD2	NA	TRBV4-3	TRBJ2-2	CASSSGLAANTGELFF	TGCGCCAGCAGCTCTGGACTAGCGGCGAACACCGGGGAGCTGTTTTTT
NA	NA	TRBV2	TRBJ2-3	CASSEGRDFLDTQYF	TGTGCCAGCAGTGAGGGTCGGGACTTCCTAGATACGCAGTATTTT
NA	NA	TRBV5-6	TRBJ2-1	CASSSLTGNEQFF	TGTGCCAGCAGCTCCCTGACTGGCAATGAGCAGTTCTTC
TRBD1	NA	TRBV6-5	TRBJ2-7	CASSPDRGQRNEQYF	TGTGCCAGCAGCCCCGACAGGGGGCAAAGGAACGAGCAGTACTTC
NA	once	TRBV4-1	TRBJ2-1	CASSQERTAVPYNEQFF	TGCGCCAGCAGCCAAGAAAGGACAGCTGTACCCTACAATGAGCAGTTCTTC
TRBD1	NA	TRBV19	TRBJ1-1	CASSSQGGYTEAFF	TGTGCCAGTAGTTCACAGGGGGGCTACACTGAAGCTTTCTTT
NA	NA	TRBV4-2	TRBJ1-5	CASSLRGVEQPQHF	TGTGCCAGCAGCCTACGGGGGGTAGAGCAGCCCCAGCATTTT
NA	NA	TRBV27	TRBJ1-5	CASSLQARDPRKNQPQHF	TGTGCCAGCAGTTTACAGGCCCGGGATCCCCGGAAGAATCAGCCCCAGCATTTT